Sequencing of this T cell receptor beta chain was carried out in a study of blood T cells in healthy people across ages (dated by TCRdb to between 2015 and 2016). About the full investigation: In model experiments, template switching captured roughly one uniquely barcoded TCR beta cDNA molecule for every two T cells. The study measured age-related changes in TCR beta repertoire diversity using deep sequencing normalized with unique cDNA molecular identifiers. The donors were divided into four age groups: young (average around 17 years), middle-aged (over 35), aged (around 59) and long-lived (about 84). Donors of different ages were randomly distributed across sequencing lanes to avoid experimental bias. Two additional independent replicas of 1 million unique cDNA reads from the same blood draw were analyzed for two donors (one aged 18 to 30 and one aged 80 or older). General findings and caveats noted by the study authors: Since profiling was done on bulk unsorted PBMCs, naive and antigen-experienced compartments could not be conclusively compared. Observed TCR beta diversity correlated strongly with the percentage of naive T cells measured by flow cytometry. Total diversity estimates from one million sequenced T cells were considered lower bounds and underestimates. Compared with the aged group, the long-lived group had more naive CD4+ T cells, fewer expanded clones and increased TCR diversity, suggesting age selection. Because donor CMV infection status was unknown, age-related changes in expanded clonotypes were potentially confounded. Observed TCR beta diversity per million T cells fell roughly linearly with age, and a significant reduction was already apparent by age around 40.

Donors were a few dozen systemically healthy Caucasian individuals from Russia aged about 6 to 100 years. Each donor gave ten milliliters of peripheral blood, drawn into EDTA-treated Vacutainer tubes. Ficoll-Paque density-gradient centrifugation was used to isolate PBMCs, with at least 7 million per sample. Total RNA, at least 5 micrograms per sample, was extracted from PBMCs with Trizol reagent. Naive CD45RAhigh/CD27high T cell percentages were measured by flow cytometry on a PBMC aliquot from every donor. Concerning this clonotype itself: There is no known antigen for this receptor. Within one base of it there is no much larger clone, and no base qualities were kept.

Library preparation employed 5' RACE. The reads were generated on an Illumina HiSeq 2500. The second PCR ran for roughly 7 to 12 cycles and used a J-beta primer mix along with a sample-barcoded 5' primer. Each TCR beta cDNA molecule received a unique molecular identifier from a template-switch 5' adaptor carrying 12 random nucleotides. Each sample yielded at least 2.5 million CDR3-containing paired-end reads. All of the RNA was converted into first-strand cDNA using the Mint cDNA synthesis kit, with a TRBC-specific oligonucleotide serving as the primer. Following uracil-DNA glycosylase treatment, all cDNA underwent a first 18-cycle PCR with the universal primers M1SS and BC2_uni_R. Concerning the study's data processing: For normalization, 1 million high-quality reads, each with a distinct molecular identifier, were randomly selected from each sample. Instead of being binned into consensus sequences, reads with shared molecular identifiers were discarded. MiTCR, set to a Q25 quality threshold and the strictest error-elimination algorithm, was used for CDR3 identification, clonotype clustering and error correction. A nonparametric unseen species model with Euler transformation was used to estimate a lower bound on total TCR beta diversity. TCRdb itself trimmed the public reads at Q25 with fastp, ran MiXCR and retained productive beta chains. Here each entry gathers all rows of one CDR3 protein and keeps the most common genes and DNA. None of the V and J calls come from the authors' own analysis; TCRdb made them. This sample holds 1.6 million or so distinct CDR3 sequences; around 35% were observed only once. The leading ten clones occupy approximately 11% of the sample.

For this chain, trimming is 5 bases at the V end and 8 bases at the J end, and the number of junction bases without a gene match is 12. Taken from the germline V gene (reference sequence), the CDR1 and CDR2 loops are SEHNR and FQNEAQ. Including cysteine and phenylalanine, the CDR3 has 16 amino acids. Solely the CDR3 DNA is kept, with 48 bases framed from the first base. The TCR originated in a woman under 40 in good health. The V and J segments used are TRBV7-9 and TRBJ2-1; a stretch of 10 junction bases matches TRBD2. The sample taken for sequencing was blood. Read as DNA, the sequence is TGTGCCAGCAGCACGGGACTAGCGATCATTGGGGATGAGCAGTTCTTC. Translation gives CASSTGLAIIGDEQFF.